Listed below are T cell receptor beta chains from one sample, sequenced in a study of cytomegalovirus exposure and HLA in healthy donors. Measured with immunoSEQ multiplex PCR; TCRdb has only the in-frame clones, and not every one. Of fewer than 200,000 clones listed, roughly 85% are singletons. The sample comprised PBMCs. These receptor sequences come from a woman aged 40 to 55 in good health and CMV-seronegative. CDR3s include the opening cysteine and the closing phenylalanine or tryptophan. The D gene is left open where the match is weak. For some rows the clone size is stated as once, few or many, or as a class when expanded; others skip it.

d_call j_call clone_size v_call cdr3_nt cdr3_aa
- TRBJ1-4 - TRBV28 TGTGCCAGCAGCCTAGGTGGGTCTGCGGAAGAAAAACTGTTTTTT CASSLGGSAEEKLFF
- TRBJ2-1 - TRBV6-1 TGTGCCAGCAGTGACAGGGGTAGTCCCTACAATGAGCAGTTCTTC CASSDRGSPYNEQFF
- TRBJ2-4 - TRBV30 TGTGCCTGGAGTGGAGTGGCCAAAAACATTCAGTACTTC CAWSGVAKNIQYF
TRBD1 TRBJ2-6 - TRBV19 TGTGCCAGTAGTGGGGACAGGGCCGGGGCCAACGTCCTGACTTTC CASSGDRAGANVLTF
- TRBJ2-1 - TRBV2 TGTGCCAGCAGCGCCGGGACATTTATGGAGTACAATGAGCAGTTCTTC CASSAGTFMEYNEQFF
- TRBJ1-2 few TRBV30 TGTGCCTGGCTGAAGCGTCGGATTAACTATGGCTACACCTTC CAWLKRRINYGYTF
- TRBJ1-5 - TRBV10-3 TGTGCCACGACGGACAGTGATAGCAATCAGCCCCAGCATTTT CATTDSDSNQPQHF
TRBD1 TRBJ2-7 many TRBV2 TGTGCCAGCAGTCCCCACCAGGGGGCTCCAGAGCAGTACTTC CASSPHQGAPEQYF
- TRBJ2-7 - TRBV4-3 TGCGCCAGCAGCCAAGCTTTGGACCCTCAGGACTCCGAGCAGTACTTC CASSQALDPQDSEQYF
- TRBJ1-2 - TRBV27 TGTGCCAGCAGTCCCCACAGGGTGGTGGGGGGGCATGGCTACACCTTC CASSPHRVVGGHGYTF
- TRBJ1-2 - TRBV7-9 TGTGCCAGCACTACTTCGGGGGGAGGCGTTTATGGCTACACCTTC CASTTSGGGVYGYTF
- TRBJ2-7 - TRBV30 TGTGCCTGGAGTCAGACAGAGCAGTACTTC CAWSQTEQYF
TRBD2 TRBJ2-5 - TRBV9 TGTGCCAGCAGCCTCAGCGGAGCGGGGCAGACCCAGTACTTC CASSLSGAGQTQYF
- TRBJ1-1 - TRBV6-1 TGTGCCAGCAGTGAAAGGGGCACTGAAGCTTTCTTT CASSERGTEAFF
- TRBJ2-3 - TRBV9 TGTGCCAGCAGCGTAGCAGGGGCAGGCACAGATACGCAGTATTTT CASSVAGAGTDTQYF
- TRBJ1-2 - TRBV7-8 TGTGCCAGCAGCTTAGCGCTAGCTGGGGGGAACTATGGCTACACCTTC CASSLALAGGNYGYTF
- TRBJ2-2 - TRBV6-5 TGTGCCAGCACCAATCCCCATGGGGAGCTGTTTTTT CASTNPHGELFF
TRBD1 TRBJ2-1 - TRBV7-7 TGTGCTAGCAGCTTACAGGGGTCAAGTGAGCAGTTCTTC CASSLQGSSEQFF
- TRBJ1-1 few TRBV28 TGTGCCAGCAGTTTTACACCTGAAGGGGCTGAAGCTTTCTTT CASSFTPEGAEAFF
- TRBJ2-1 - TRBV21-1 TGTGCCAGCAGCAGAGGACAGGGGGCAGACAATGAGCAGTTCTTC CASSRGQGADNEQFF
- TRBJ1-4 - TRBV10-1 TGCGCCAGCAGTGAGGGGTCGGACTGGAGGAATGAAAAACTGTTTTTT CASSEGSDWRNEKLFF
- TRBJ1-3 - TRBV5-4 TGTGCCACCCTAGCTATGGGGTCTTCTGGAAACACCATATATTTT CATLAMGSSGNTIYF
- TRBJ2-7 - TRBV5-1 TGCGCCAGCAGAGAGGACAGTTACGAGCAGTACTTC CASREDSYEQYF
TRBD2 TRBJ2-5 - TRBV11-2 TGTGCCAGCAGCCCTGGACTAGCGGGGGGCTCCGGCCAAGAGACCCAGTACTTC CASSPGLAGGSGQETQYF
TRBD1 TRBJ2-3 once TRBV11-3 TGTGCCAGCAGCTTGGGACAGGGCTCAGATACGCAGTATTTT CASSLGQGSDTQYF
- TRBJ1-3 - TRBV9 TGTGCCAGCAGCCCCCCCTCCGGAAACACCATATATTTT CASSPPSGNTIYF
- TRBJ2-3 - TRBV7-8 TGTGCCAGCAGCCCTGCCCGGGGGTCAGATACGCAGTATTTT CASSPARGSDTQYF
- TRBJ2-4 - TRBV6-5 TGTGCCAGCAGTTACTCGATTAAACAGGGTGGCCACATTCAGTACTTC CASSYSIKQGGHIQYF
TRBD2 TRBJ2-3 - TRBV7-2 TGTGCCAGCAGCTTTGGCGGGGGGGCCCCAGATACGCAGTATTTT CASSFGGGAPDTQYF
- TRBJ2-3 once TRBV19 TGTGCCAGCAGACAGTCAAGCACAGATACGCAGTATTTT CASRQSSTDTQYF
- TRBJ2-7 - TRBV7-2 TGTGCCAGCAGCCGTAGTCTCCCCGACTACGAGCAGTACTTC CASSRSLPDYEQYF
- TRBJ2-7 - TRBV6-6 TGTGCCAGCAGCGAGAGTGGGACTTCCGAGCAGTACTTC CASSESGTSEQYF
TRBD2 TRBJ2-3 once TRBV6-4 TGTGCCAGCAGTGTGGACGGGACTAGTTCAGATACGCAGTATTTT CASSVDGTSSDTQYF
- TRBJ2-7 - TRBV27 TGTGCCAGCAGCAGTATCGGGGGGAGGGGGGGCGAGCAGTACTTC CASSSIGGRGGEQYF
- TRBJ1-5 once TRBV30 TGTGCCTGGAGTGTACAACAGGGCGTCTATCAGCCCCAGCATTTT CAWSVQQGVYQPQHF
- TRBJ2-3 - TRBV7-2 TGTGCCAGCAGCTTAGATGTCGGTACAGCTAGCACAGATACGCAGTATTTT CASSLDVGTASTDTQYF
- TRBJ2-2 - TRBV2 TGTGCCAGCAGTGAAAACACCCACACCGGGGAGCTGTTTTTT CASSENTHTGELFF
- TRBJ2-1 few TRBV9 TGTGCCAGCAGCGTAGGGGGAGGGACAACCGAGCAGTTCTTC CASSVGGGTTEQFF
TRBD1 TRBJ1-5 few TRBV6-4 TGTGCCAGCAGTGACTCGACAGGGGGCAATCAGCCCCAGCATTTT CASSDSTGGNQPQHF
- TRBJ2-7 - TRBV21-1 TGTGCCAGCAGATTCACGGTACACGAGCAGTACTTC CASRFTVHEQYF
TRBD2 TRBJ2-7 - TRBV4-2 TGTGCCAGCAAATCATTAGCGGGAGGAGCTAGCGAGCAGTACTTC CASKSLAGGASEQYF
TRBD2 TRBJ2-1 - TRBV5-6 TGTGCCAGCAGGGAACTAGCGGGAGGGCTCGATGAGCAGTTCTTC CASRELAGGLDEQFF
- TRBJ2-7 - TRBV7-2 TGTGCCAGCAGCTTAGTGAGCGGGTGGGGCGAGCAGTACTTC CASSLVSGWGEQYF
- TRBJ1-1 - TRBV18 TGTGCCAGCTCACCAGTTTTCGGGGGTCAGAACACTGAAGCTTTCTTT CASSPVFGGQNTEAFF
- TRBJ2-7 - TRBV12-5 TGTGCTAGTGGCGAGAGCCGGGACACCTACGAGCAGTACTTC CASGESRDTYEQYF
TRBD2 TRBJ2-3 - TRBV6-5 TGTGCCAGCAGCACCCCTAGCGGGAGTCGGGATACGCAGTATTTT CASSTPSGSRDTQYF
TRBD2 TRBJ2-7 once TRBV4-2 TGTGCCAGCAGCTTTCGGACTAGCGGGAACTACGAGCAGTACTTC CASSFRTSGNYEQYF
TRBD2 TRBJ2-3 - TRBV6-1 TGTGCCAGCAGTGCCCGGACTAGCGGGAATGGGGATACGCAGTATTTT CASSARTSGNGDTQYF
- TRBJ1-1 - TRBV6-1 TGTGCCAGCAATCTAGGGGATGTCAGGCGCGGTGAAGCTTTCTTT CASNLGDVRRGEAFF
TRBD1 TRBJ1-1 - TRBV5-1 TGCGCCAGCAGCTTGGGGCAGGGGGCGGGCGAAGCTTTCTTT CASSLGQGAGEAFF
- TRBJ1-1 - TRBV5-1 TGCGCCAGCAGCTTGGGCGGGGCGTTCACTGAAGCTTTCTTT CASSLGGAFTEAFF
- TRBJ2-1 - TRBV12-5 TGTGCTAGTGGCTCAGGAACTAGCAGGGCAGATGAGCAGTTCTTC CASGSGTSRADEQFF
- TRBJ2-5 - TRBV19 TGTGCCAGTAGTATCTCAGGGGCTAGAGTCCAAGAGACCCAGTACTTC CASSISGARVQETQYF
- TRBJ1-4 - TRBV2 TGTGCCAGCAGTGAACATGATGGGAGCCGACTGTTTTTT CASSEHDGSRLFF
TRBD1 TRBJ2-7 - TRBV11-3 TGTGCCAGCAGCTTACGCACCGGGACAGGTCCCTACGAGCAGTACTTC CASSLRTGTGPYEQYF
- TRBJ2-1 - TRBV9 TGTGCCAGCAGCGTTACAGGTAATTGGGACAATGAGCAGTTCTTC CASSVTGNWDNEQFF